A selection of T cell receptor beta chains follows, all from one sample in a study of control samples from healthy donors and cancer patients. Profiling relied on immunoSEQ multiplex PCR, and the TCRdb table lists in-frame clones only, not all of them. Here the sample spans around 190,000 clones, about 92% being singletons. Sequenced input: blood. The receptor source for this set is a man in his thirties or forties in good health. The CDR3 runs from the conserved cysteine through the conserved F or W. The order of the fields is V gene, clone size, D gene, J gene, CDR3 DNA, CDR3 protein. A D gene is named only where the DNA matches it firmly. Size values are once, few and many counts, or a class for expanded clones, and some rows have none.

TRBV28	NA	NA	TRBJ1-4	TGTGCCAGTACAGATGCTAATGAAAAACTGTTTTTT	CASTDANEKLFF
TRBV7-2	NA	NA	TRBJ1-2	TGTGCCAGCAGCCCCCAAGGAGATAACTATGGCTACACCTTC	CASSPQGDNYGYTF
TRBV7-3	NA	NA	TRBJ2-1	TGTGCCAGCAGCTGGGTGGGGTCCAACTCCTACAATGAGCAGTTCTTC	CASSWVGSNSYNEQFF
TRBV5-1	NA	TRBD1	TRBJ1-4	TGCGCCAGCAGCCCCCGGGACAGGGGCGGCGGATCTGAAAAACTGTTTTTT	CASSPRDRGGGSEKLFF
TRBV4-1	NA	NA	TRBJ1-2	TGCGCCAGCAGCCAAGGAGTTGACTACTATGGCTACACCTTC	CASSQGVDYYGYTF
TRBV24-1	NA	TRBD2	TRBJ2-1	TGTGCCACCAGTGACCCGACTAGCGGGCTATTTTGGCAGTTCTTC	CATSDPTSGLFWQFF
TRBV30	once	NA	TRBJ1-6	TGTGCCTGGACAACTAAGGGCACGAAAAATTCACCCCTCCACTTT	CAWTTKGTKNSPLHF
TRBV18	NA	TRBD2	TRBJ2-3	TGTGCCAGCTCACCACGTCCAGGCGGGGGAGATACGCAGTATTTT	CASSPRPGGGDTQYF
TRBV6-5	NA	NA	TRBJ1-6	TGTGCCAGCAGTTACAGCAGTGATTCACCCCTCCACTTT	CASSYSSDSPLHF
TRBV6-5	NA	TRBD1	TRBJ1-1	TGTGCCAGCAGTTACGAACAGGGGGTGGGCACTGAAGCTTTCTTT	CASSYEQGVGTEAFF
TRBV10-3	NA	NA	TRBJ2-1	TGTGCCACCACTGGGGGCATGGACAATGAGCAGTTCTTC	CATTGGMDNEQFF
TRBV3-1/TRBV3-2	few	TRBD1	TRBJ1-6	TGTGCCAGCAGCCTCCGACAGGGTAATTCACCCCTCCACTTT	CASSLRQGNSPLHF
TRBV6-5	NA	TRBD1	TRBJ1-4	TGTGCCAGCAGTTACGGGGACAGGGCTGGTGAAAAACTGTTTTTT	CASSYGDRAGEKLFF
TRBV27	NA	NA	TRBJ2-1	TGTGCCAGCAGTTTGGGGCGCCAACGGGGCAATGAGCAGTTCTTC	CASSLGRQRGNEQFF
TRBV7-2	NA	NA	TRBJ2-5	TGTGCCAGCAGCGCGGGACGGACGTACCAAGAGACCCAGTACTTC	CASSAGRTYQETQYF
TRBV6-6	NA	NA	TRBJ1-2	TGTGCCAGCAGTCCCACAAGGGGGATGTACTATGGCTACACCTTC	CASSPTRGMYYGYTF
TRBV7-9	NA	TRBD2	TRBJ2-3	TGTGCCAGCAGCCCCCGAGCGGGAGGGTACACAGATACGCAGTATTTT	CASSPRAGGYTDTQYF
TRBV3-1/TRBV3-2	NA	NA	TRBJ1-5	TGTGCCAGCAGCCAAGGGGCTGGCAATCAGCCCCAGCATTTT	CASSQGAGNQPQHF
TRBV5-1	NA	TRBD1	TRBJ2-7	TGCGCCAGCACCCCTAGGGGGACAGCATCCTACGAGCAGTACTTC	CASTPRGTASYEQYF
TRBV3-1/TRBV3-2	NA	NA	TRBJ1-3	TGTGCCAGCAGCCAAGAGCATAGCCGTGGAAACACCATATATTTT	CASSQEHSRGNTIYF
TRBV7-3	NA	TRBD1	TRBJ2-5	TGTGCCAGCAGCTTAGATGCAGGGGGCCAAGAGACCCAGTACTTC	CASSLDAGGQETQYF
TRBV3-1/TRBV3-2	NA	TRBD1	TRBJ1-5	TGTGCCAGCAGCGGCGGACAGGGGCAAGGTCAGCCCCAGCATTTT	CASSGGQGQGQPQHF
TRBV4-1	NA	NA	TRBJ1-2	TGCGCCAGCAGCCAGAATTACGCCCCCTATGGCTACACCTTC	CASSQNYAPYGYTF
TRBV19	once	TRBD1	TRBJ1-2	TGTGCCAGTAGTCCCGGACAGGGACAAGGCTACACCTTC	CASSPGQGQGYTF
TRBV9	once	TRBD2	TRBJ2-1	TGTGCCAGCAGCGTAGGGTTAGCGGGAGTTGAGCAGTTCTTC	CASSVGLAGVEQFF
TRBV9	once	NA	TRBJ1-2	TGTGCCAGCAGCCCCTCGAGGGCTGGCTACACCTTC	CASSPSRAGYTF
TRBV7-2	NA	TRBD1	TRBJ1-6	TGTGCCAGCAGCTCCACCGGGACAGGGGATTCACCCCTCCACTTT	CASSSTGTGDSPLHF
TRBV5-5	NA	NA	TRBJ2-7	TGTGCCAGCAGCTTTAGGGTAGAAGCCTACGAGCAGTACTTC	CASSFRVEAYEQYF
TRBV2	NA	NA	TRBJ2-3	TGTGCCAGCATCCCGGGGGCTATGGCAGATACGCAGTATTTT	CASIPGAMADTQYF
TRBV10-1	NA	NA	TRBJ2-2	TGCGCCAGCAGTGTACATAACACCGGGGAGCTGTTTTTT	CASSVHNTGELFF
TRBV3-1/TRBV3-2	NA	NA	TRBJ1-4	TGTGCCAGCAGCCAAGATGGAAGGGGGAATGAAAAACTGTTTTTT	CASSQDGRGNEKLFF
TRBV30	NA	NA	TRBJ1-4	TGTGCCTGGGTGCCTGCGGGACACGGGTTTGAAAAACTGTTTTTT	CAWVPAGHGFEKLFF
TRBV29-1	once	NA	TRBJ1-1	TGCAGCGTTGTGAGAGGGGACACTGAAGCTTTCTTT	CSVVRGDTEAFF
TRBV4-3	NA	NA	TRBJ1-2	TGCGCCAGCAGCCAAGATGTAAGGGTGGATGGCTACACCTTC	CASSQDVRVDGYTF
TRBV5-4	NA	NA	TRBJ2-7	TGTGCCAGCAGCTCCGAAATGGGGGACGAGCAGTACTTC	CASSSEMGDEQYF
TRBV6-5	NA	NA	TRBJ2-3	TGTGCCAGCAGTTACTCGGGGGAGGAAGATACGCAGTATTTT	CASSYSGEEDTQYF
TRBV5-1	few	TRBD2	TRBJ2-3	TGCGCCAGCAGCCCCCTCGTCGGGGGGGGCCCCACAGATACGCAGTATTTT	CASSPLVGGGPTDTQYF
TRBV11-1	once	NA	TRBJ2-3	TGTGCCAGCAGCCTCCGGACAGGGAGGGGAACAGATACGCAGTATTTT	CASSLRTGRGTDTQYF
TRBV28	few	NA	TRBJ1-2	TGTGCCAGCAGGGGTAACTATGGCTACACCTTC	CASRGNYGYTF
TRBV30	once	NA	TRBJ1-6	TGTGCGGTACGAGAGGAAGTGGGGGCAGGATCACCCCTCCACTTT	CAVREEVGAGSPLHF
TRBV7-5	NA	NA	TRBJ1-5	TGTGCCAGAAGCTTTTCCCCGGGGGGGTCTATTAGCAATCAGCCCCAGCATTTT	CARSFSPGGSISNQPQHF
TRBV12-3/TRBV12-4	NA	NA	TRBJ1-5	TGTGCCAGCAGTTTAGTTGAGAATCAGCCCCAGCATTTT	CASSLVENQPQHF
TRBV10-3	NA	NA	TRBJ1-1	TGTGCCACGATAAACCCCGGAGAGGGGAACACTGAAGCTTTCTTT	CATINPGEGNTEAFF
TRBV5-1	NA	NA	TRBJ1-5	TGCGCCAGCAGCTTGGAAGGGAATCCGGATCAGCCCCAGCATTTT	CASSLEGNPDQPQHF
TRBV3-1/TRBV3-2	NA	NA	TRBJ2-7	TGTGCCAGCAGCCAACTAGCCTCCTACGAGCAGTACTTC	CASSQLASYEQYF
TRBV3-1/TRBV3-2	NA	NA	TRBJ1-6	TGTGCCAGCAGCCAAGCGAGAGGAGAATCACCCCTCCACTTT	CASSQARGESPLHF
TRBV7-3	NA	TRBD2	TRBJ2-1	TGTGCCAGCAGCCCTGCTAGCGGGAGCCACAATGAGCAGTTCTTC	CASSPASGSHNEQFF
TRBV5-5	NA	NA	TRBJ2-7	TGTGCCAGCAGCAATACCCCGCTCGGGGACTCCTACGAGCAGTACTTC	CASSNTPLGDSYEQYF
TRBV24-1	NA	NA	TRBJ2-7	TGTGCCACCAGTGATCCCAACTCCTACGAGCAGTACTTC	CATSDPNSYEQYF
TRBV19	NA	NA	TRBJ2-1	TGTGCCAGTAGTATAGCCGACAGTGGGAATGAGCAGTTCTTC	CASSIADSGNEQFF
TRBV2	NA	NA	TRBJ1-2	TGTGCCAGCAGCCATTCGGGACATGACTATGGCTACACCTTC	CASSHSGHDYGYTF
TRBV29-1	NA	TRBD1	TRBJ1-2	TGCAGCGTTTCTCAGGGGGCATCAAACTATGGCTACACCTTC	CSVSQGASNYGYTF
TRBV5-1	NA	NA	TRBJ1-1	TGCGCCAGCGGCGGAGTAGGGCTGGGAAACACTGAAGCTTTCTTT	CASGGVGLGNTEAFF
TRBV11-2	NA	TRBD1	TRBJ2-7	TGTGCCAGCAGCCGCGGGACAGGTACTTCCCATTTCTACGAGCAGTACTTC	CASSRGTGTSHFYEQYF
TRBV4-1	NA	NA	TRBJ1-2	TGCGCCAGCAGCCAAGTTCAGCCAGGCGTCTATGGCTACACCTTC	CASSQVQPGVYGYTF